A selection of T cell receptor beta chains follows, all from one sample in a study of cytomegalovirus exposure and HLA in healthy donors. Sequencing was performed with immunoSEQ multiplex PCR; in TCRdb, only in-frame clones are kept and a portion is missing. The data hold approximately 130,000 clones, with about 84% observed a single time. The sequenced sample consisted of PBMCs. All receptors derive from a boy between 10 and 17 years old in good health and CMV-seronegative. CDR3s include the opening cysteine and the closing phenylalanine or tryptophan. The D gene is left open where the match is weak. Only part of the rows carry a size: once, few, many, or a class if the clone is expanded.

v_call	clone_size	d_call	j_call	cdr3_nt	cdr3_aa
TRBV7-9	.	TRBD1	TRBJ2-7	TGTGCCAGCACCCCCAGGGACAGGTCCAGCGAGCAGTACTTC	CASTPRDRSSEQYF
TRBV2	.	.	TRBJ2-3	TGTGCCAGCAGTGAATCCAGGGTGGCAGATACGCAGTATTTT	CASSESRVADTQYF
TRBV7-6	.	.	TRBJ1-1	TGTGCCAGCAGCTTAGAGTCCGGGGAGGTCACTGAAGCTTTCTTT	CASSLESGEVTEAFF
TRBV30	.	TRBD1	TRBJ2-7	TGTGCCTGGAGCCCGGGGACAGGGGGTTACGAGCAGTACTTC	CAWSPGTGGYEQYF
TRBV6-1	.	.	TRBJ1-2	TGTGCCAGCAGTGATGTGGGGGGCTATGGCTACACCTTC	CASSDVGGYGYTF
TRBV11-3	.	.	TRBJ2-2	TGTGCCAGCAGCTCCCTGGCCGCCGGGGAGCTGTTTTTT	CASSSLAAGELFF
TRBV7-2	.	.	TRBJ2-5	TGTGCCAGCAGCTTAGAGGGAGGTTCCCCGGAGACCCAGTACTTC	CASSLEGGSPETQYF
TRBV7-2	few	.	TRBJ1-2	TGTGCCAGCAGCCAAAACATACCCATCTATGGCTACACCTTC	CASSQNIPIYGYTF
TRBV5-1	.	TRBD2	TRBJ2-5	TGCGCCAGCAGCTTGACTAGCGGGATTCCCGATGGGACCCAGTACTTC	CASSLTSGIPDGTQYF
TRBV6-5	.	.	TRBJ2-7	TGTGCCAGCAGTGTGGACAACTACGAGCAGTACTTC	CASSVDNYEQYF
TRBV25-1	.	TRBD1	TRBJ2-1	TGTGCCAGCATCTCCGGGACAGCCTCCTACAATGAGCAGTTCTTC	CASISGTASYNEQFF
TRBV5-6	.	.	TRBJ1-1	TGTGCCAGCAGCTATCTCCGGGAGATGAACACTGAAGCTTTCTTT	CASSYLREMNTEAFF
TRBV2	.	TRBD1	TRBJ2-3	TGTGCCAGCATCCGGGACAGTTCCACAGATACGCAGTATTTT	CASIRDSSTDTQYF
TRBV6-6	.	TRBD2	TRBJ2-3	TGTGCCAGCAGCCTCGGACTAGCGGGAACAGATACGCAGTATTTT	CASSLGLAGTDTQYF
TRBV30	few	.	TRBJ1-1	TGTGCCTGGACGTCGGGGGGAAACACTGAAGCTTTCTTT	CAWTSGGNTEAFF
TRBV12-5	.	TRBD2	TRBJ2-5	TGTGCTAGTGGTTTGGCAACTAGCGGGAGAGAGGAGACCCAGTACTTC	CASGLATSGREETQYF
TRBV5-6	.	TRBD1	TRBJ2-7	TGTGCCAGCAGCGCCCGTAGGACAGGGGGTGGCGAGCAGTACTTC	CASSARRTGGGEQYF
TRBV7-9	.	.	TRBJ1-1	TGTGCCAGCAGCTTCCAGGGGAACACTGAAGCTTTCTTT	CASSFQGNTEAFF
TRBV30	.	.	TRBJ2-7	TGTGCCTGGAGCCGGGACTCCTCCTACGAGCAGTACTTC	CAWSRDSSYEQYF
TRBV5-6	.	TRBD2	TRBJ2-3	TGTGCCAGCACCCCCGATGGGGGAGGGCCCACAGATACGCAGTATTTT	CASTPDGGGPTDTQYF
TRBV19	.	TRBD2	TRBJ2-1	TGTGCCAGTAGTATTGTTCCTAGCGGGTACGGTGAGCAGTTCTTC	CASSIVPSGYGEQFF
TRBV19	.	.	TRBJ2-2	TGTGCCAGTAGGGGGGCCCGCTCGAACGGGGAGCTGTTTTTT	CASRGARSNGELFF
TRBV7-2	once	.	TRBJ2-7	TGTGCCAGCAGCAAGAGGACAGACTACGAGCAGTACTTC	CASSKRTDYEQYF
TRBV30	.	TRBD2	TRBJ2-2	TGTGCCTGTGAGCGGGGGGCCGGGCGAACCGGGGAGCTGTTTTTT	CACERGAGRTGELFF
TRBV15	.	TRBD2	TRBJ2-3	TGTGCCACCCGGGAGGGCACAGATACGCAGTATTTT	CATREGTDTQYF
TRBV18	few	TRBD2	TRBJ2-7	TGTGCCAGCTCACCACCCAGCGCAGGGAGGGTCTACGAGCAGTACTTC	CASSPPSAGRVYEQYF
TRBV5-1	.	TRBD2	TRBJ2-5	TGCGCCAGCAGCTCAGCGGGACAAGAGACCCAGTACTTC	CASSSAGQETQYF
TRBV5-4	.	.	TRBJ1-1	TGTGCCAGCAGCACCGGGACTAACACTGAAGCTTTCTTT	CASSTGTNTEAFF
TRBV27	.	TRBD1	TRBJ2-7	TGTGCCAGCGCTTGGGACAGGGCCTCCTACGAGCAGTACTTC	CASAWDRASYEQYF
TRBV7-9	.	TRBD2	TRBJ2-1	TGTGCCAGCAGCTTGGCTAGCGGGGGGCCTGAGCAGTTCTTC	CASSLASGGPEQFF
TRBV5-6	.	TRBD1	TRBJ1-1	TGTGCCAGCAGCCCGCCCCTACAGGGGCAATACACGAACACTGAAGCTTTCTTT	CASSPPLQGQYTNTEAFF
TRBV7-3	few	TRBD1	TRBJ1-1	TGTGCCAGCAGCCTCGGGGCAGGGGGCACTGAAGCTTTCTTT	CASSLGAGGTEAFF
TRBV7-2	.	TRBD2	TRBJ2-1	TGTGCCAGCAGCTTCCTCGAGGCGGGAGGGCCCTACAATGAGCAGTTCTTC	CASSFLEAGGPYNEQFF
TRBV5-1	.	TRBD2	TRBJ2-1	TGCGCCAGCAGCTGGACTAGCGGCCCCTACAATGAGCAGTTCTTC	CASSWTSGPYNEQFF
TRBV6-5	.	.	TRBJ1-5	TGTGCCAGCAGGCCCAGGGTTAGGGGACAGCCCCAGCATTTT	CASRPRVRGQPQHF
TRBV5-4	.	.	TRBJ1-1	TGTGCCAGCAGCCCCGGTAGAATGAACACTGAAGCTTTCTTT	CASSPGRMNTEAFF
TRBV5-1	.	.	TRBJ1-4	TGCGCCAGCAGCTTCGGATATGGAGTGGAAAAACTGTTTTTT	CASSFGYGVEKLFF
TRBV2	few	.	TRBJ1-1	TGTGCCAGCAGTGAAATCGGGAACACTGAAGCTTTCTTT	CASSEIGNTEAFF
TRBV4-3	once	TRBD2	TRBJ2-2	TGCGCCAGCAGCCAAAGAAGATGGGGGCTAGCGGGAAACGGGGAGCTGTTTTTT	CASSQRRWGLAGNGELFF
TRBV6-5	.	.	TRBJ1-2	TGTGCCAGCAGCCCCGACAGGAACTATGGCTACACCTTC	CASSPDRNYGYTF
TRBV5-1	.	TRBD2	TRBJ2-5	TGCGCCAGCAGCTTGATAGGACTAGCGGGAGTAGAGACCCAGTACTTC	CASSLIGLAGVETQYF
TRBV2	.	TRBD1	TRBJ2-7	TGTGCCAGCAGGGACTGGGACAGCTCCTACGAGCAGTACTTC	CASRDWDSSYEQYF
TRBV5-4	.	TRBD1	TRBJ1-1	TGTGCCAGCAGCACCGGACAGGGGGCGATGAACACTGAAGCTTTCTTT	CASSTGQGAMNTEAFF
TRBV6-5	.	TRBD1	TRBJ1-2	TGTGCCAGCAGTTATAAGGACAGGAACTATGGCTACACCTTC	CASSYKDRNYGYTF
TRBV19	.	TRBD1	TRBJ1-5	TGTGCCAGTATGACAGGGAGAAATCAGCCCCAGCATTTT	CASMTGRNQPQHF
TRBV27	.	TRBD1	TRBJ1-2	TGTGCCAGCCTATCAGGGGGTGGCTACACCTTC	CASLSGGGYTF
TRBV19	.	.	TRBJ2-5	TGTGCCAGTACACGGGGAAATAACCTTGGAGAGACCCAGTACTTC	CASTRGNNLGETQYF
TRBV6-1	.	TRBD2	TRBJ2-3	TGTGCCAGCAGTGAAGGACTAGCGGGAGGGACAGATACGCAGTATTTT	CASSEGLAGGTDTQYF
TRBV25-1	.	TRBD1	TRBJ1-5	TGTGCCAGCAGTGAATCAGGGGGTCTCAATCAGCCCCAGCATTTT	CASSESGGLNQPQHF